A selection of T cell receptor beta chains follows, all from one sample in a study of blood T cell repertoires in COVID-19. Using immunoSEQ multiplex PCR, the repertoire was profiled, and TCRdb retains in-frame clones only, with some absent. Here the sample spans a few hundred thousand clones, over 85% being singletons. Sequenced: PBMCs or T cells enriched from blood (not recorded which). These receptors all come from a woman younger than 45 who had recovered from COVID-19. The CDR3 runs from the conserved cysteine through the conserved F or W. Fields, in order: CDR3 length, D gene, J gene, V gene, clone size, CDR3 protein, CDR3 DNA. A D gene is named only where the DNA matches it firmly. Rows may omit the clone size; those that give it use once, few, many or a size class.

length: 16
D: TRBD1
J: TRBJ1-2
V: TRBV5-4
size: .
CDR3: CASSRTRQGANYGYTF
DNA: TGTGCCAGCAGCAGGACCAGGCAGGGGGCTAACTATGGCTACACCTTC

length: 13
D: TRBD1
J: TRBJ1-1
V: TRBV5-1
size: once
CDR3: CASSLQGAGEAFF
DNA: TGCGCCAGCAGCCTACAGGGGGCGGGTGAAGCTTTCTTT

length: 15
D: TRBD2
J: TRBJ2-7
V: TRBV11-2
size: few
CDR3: CASRYNSGTTYEQYF
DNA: TGTGCCAGCAGATATAACAGCGGGACTACCTACGAGCAGTACTTC

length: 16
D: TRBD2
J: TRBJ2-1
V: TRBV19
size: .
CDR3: CASTKLAGEGRDEQFF
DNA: TGTGCCAGTACCAAACTAGCGGGAGAGGGTCGGGACGAGCAGTTCTTC

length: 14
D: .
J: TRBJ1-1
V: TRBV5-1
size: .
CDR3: CASSPDSAYTEAFF
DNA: TGCGCCAGCAGCCCGGACAGCGCTTACACTGAAGCTTTCTTT

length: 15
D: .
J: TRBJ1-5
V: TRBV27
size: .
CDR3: CASSSRGARNQPQHF
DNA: TGTGCCAGCAGTTCGCGGGGGGCAAGGAATCAGCCCCAGCATTTT

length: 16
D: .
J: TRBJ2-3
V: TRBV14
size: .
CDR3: CASSPYRASVADTQYF
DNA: TGTGCCAGCAGCCCCTATCGAGCGTCGGTCGCAGATACGCAGTATTTT

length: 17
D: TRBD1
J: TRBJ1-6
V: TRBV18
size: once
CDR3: CASSRGPRDRHNSPLHF
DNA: TGTGCCAGCTCCCGAGGGCCAAGGGACAGACATAATTCACCCCTCCACTTT

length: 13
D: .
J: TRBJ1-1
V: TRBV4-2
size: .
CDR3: CASTRGADTEAFF
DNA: TGTGCCAGCACTCGGGGGGCGGACACTGAAGCTTTCTTT

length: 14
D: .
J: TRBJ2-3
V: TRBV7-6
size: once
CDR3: CASSLGGATDTQYF
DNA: TGTGCCAGCAGCTTAGGTGGTGCGACAGATACGCAGTATTTT

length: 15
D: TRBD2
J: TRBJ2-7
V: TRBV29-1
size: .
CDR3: CSVEEAAGALGEQYF
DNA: TGCAGCGTTGAAGAGGCAGCGGGGGCGCTGGGCGAGCAGTACTTC

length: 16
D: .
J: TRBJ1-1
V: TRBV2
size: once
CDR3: CASSEALKGAGTEAFF
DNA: TGTGCCAGCAGTGAAGCGCTTAAGGGAGCTGGCACTGAAGCTTTCTTT

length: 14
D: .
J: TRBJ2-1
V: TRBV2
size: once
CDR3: CASIFDSSYNEQFF
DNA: TGTGCCAGCATATTCGACAGCTCCTACAATGAGCAGTTCTTC

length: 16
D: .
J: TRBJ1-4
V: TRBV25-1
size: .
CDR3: CASSEKVYGGGEKLFF
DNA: TGTGCCAGCAGTGAAAAGGTGTATGGGGGGGGCGAAAAACTGTTTTTT

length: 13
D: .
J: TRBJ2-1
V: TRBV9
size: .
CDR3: CASSVVRGGEQFF
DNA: TGTGCCAGCAGCGTAGTAAGGGGCGGTGAGCAGTTCTTC

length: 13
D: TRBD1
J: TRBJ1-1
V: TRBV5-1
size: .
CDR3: CASSALDRARAFF
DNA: TGCGCCAGCAGCGCCCTCGACAGGGCCCGAGCTTTCTTT

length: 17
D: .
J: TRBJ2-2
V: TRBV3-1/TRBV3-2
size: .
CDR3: CASSQLMTAANTGELFF
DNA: TGTGCCAGCAGCCAGTTGATGACAGCCGCGAACACCGGGGAGCTGTTTTTT